Listed here are 21 T cell receptor beta chains from one sample, sequenced in a study of blood T cell repertoires in COVID-19. The assay was immunoSEQ multiplex PCR, and TCRdb's table has in-frame clones only and misses some. Of 200,000 to 300,000 clones listed, approximately 86% are singletons. Specimen: peripheral blood. The receptors originated from a woman aged 55-70 years with COVID-19, enrolled during active disease.

This chain connects TRBV28 to TRBJ2-3, with D tentatively TRBD2 (6 bases). This CDR3 has 15 residues. Per the germline V gene, CDR1 is MDHEN and CDR2 is SYDVKM. V shed 0 bases and J shed 3 bases, with 10 bases lying between them. CDR3 sequence reads: CASSLWRERTDTQYF. The CDR3 nucleotides read TGTGCCAGCAGTTTATGGCGGGAACGGACAGATACGCAGTATTTT. Looking up the rest from reference TRBV28 and TRBJ2-3 gives the full variable domain: DVKVTQSSRYLVKRTGEKVFLECVQDMDHENMFWYRQDPGLGLRLIYFSYDVKMKEKGDIPEGYSVSREKKERFSLILESASTNQTSMYLCASSLWRERTDTQYFGPGTRLTVL.

This rearrangement joins TRBV10-3 to TRBJ2-5; D is unresolved. Germline CDR1 is ENHRY and CDR2 is SYGVKD. The CDR3 runs 12 residues. V gave up 6 bases and J gave up 2 bases, with 7 bases separating them. The CDR3 bases are TGTGCCATCAGCCAGAAGCAAGAGACCCAGTACTTC. Amino acids: CAISQKQETQYF.

The chain joins TRBV5-1 to TRBJ2-7; 9 bases align to TRBD1. Germline V gives CDR1 SGHRS, CDR2 YFSETQ. The V segment lost 0 bases and the J segment 6 bases; nucleotides outside the gene matches: 7. The CDR3 extends over 15 amino acids. The CDR3 DNA sequence: TGCGCCAGCAGCTTGGATGGGACAGGGTTTTCCGAGCAGTACTTC. Its translation is CASSLDGTGFSEQYF.

V gene TRBV7-9 combines with J gene TRBJ1-1; D is unclear. CDR3 length: 14 residues. Trimming removed 6 bases at V and 0 bases at J, with 11 bases between. Germline values: CDR1 SEHNR, CDR2 FQNEAQ (reference sequence). CDR3 sequence (DNA): TGTGCCAGCAGTCAACAGCTCATGAACACTGAAGCTTTCTTT. Amino acid sequence: CASSQQLMNTEAFF.

V gene TRBV7-6 combines with J gene TRBJ2-1, with D perhaps matching TRBD1 (5 bases). This CDR3 has 17 residues. Trimming took 2 bases from V and 7 from J, leaving 21 bases between them. Germline assignment: CDR1 SGHVS and CDR2 FNYEAQ. This CDR3 reads CASSLWGYSATINEQFF. The CDR3 bases are TGTGCCAGCAGCTTATGGGGCTACTCCGCCACGATAAATGAGCAGTTCTTC.

The chain couples TRBV5-1 to TRBJ2-7, with 9 bases lining up with TRBD1. J lost 0 bases, V lost 4 bases, and 8 bases had no gene match. Germline CDR1 SGHRS, CDR2 YFSETQ. The CDR3 extends over 16 amino acids. CDR3 coding DNA: TGCGCCAGCAGCGTAATGACAGGGGGTAGCTCCTACGAGCAGTACTTC. Protein sequence: CASSVMTGGSSYEQYF.

The rearrangement uses TRBV5-1 and TRBJ2-2, with TRBD2 identical over 15 bases. The V gene end was trimmed by 4 bases and the J gene end by 5 bases; junction bases not matched to a gene: 9. Germline-derived CDR1 and CDR2 are SGHRS and YFSETQ. This CDR3 spans 18 amino acids. The CDR3 reads CASSKGLAGGPGTGELFF. CDR3 bases: TGCGCCAGCAGCAAAGGACTAGCGGGAGGGCCGGGAACCGGGGAGCTGTTTTTT. The full variable domain, rest sourced from reference TRBV5-1 and TRBJ2-2, is KAGVTQTPRYLIKTRGQQVTLSCSPISGHRSVSWYQQTPGQGLQFLFEYFSETQRNKGNFPGRFSGRQFSNSRSEMNVSTLELGDSALYLCASSKGLAGGPGTGELFFGEGSRLTVL.

This clone was seen once. The J gene is TRBJ2-1, the V gene TRBV7-2; tentative D call: TRBD1 (5 bases). This CDR3 comprises 15 residues. The V end lost 0 bases, the J end lost 6 bases, and 12 bases lay between the germline ends. The germline V gene encodes CDR1 SGHTA and CDR2 FQGNSA. CDR3 sequence reads: CASSLAPRQGNEQFF. CDR3 nucleotides: TGTGCCAGCAGCTTAGCGCCCCGGCAGGGCAATGAGCAGTTCTTC.

The genes are TRBV25-1 and TRBJ2-1, with D perhaps TRBD2 (6 bases). V lost 5 bases and J lost 0, with 11 bases in between. The CDR3 spans 15 residues. CDR1 is MGHDK and CDR2 is SYGVNS in the germline V gene. The CDR3 spells CASSPRGSSYNEQFF. The CDR3 DNA follows: TGTGCCAGCAGTCCCCGGGGGAGCTCCTACAATGAGCAGTTCTTC.

This rearrangement joins TRBV4-1 to TRBJ1-6, with D hard to call. Germline V lookup: CDR1 MGHRA, CDR2 YSYEKL. The CDR3 loop spans 16 amino acids. V lost 1 base, J lost 4 bases, and 11 bases lay in between. For the CDR3, the DNA is TGCGCCAGCAGCCAAGGAGGGCAGGCTTATAATTCACCCCTCCACTTT. Translated: CASSQGGQAYNSPLHF.

The chain joins TRBV2 to TRBJ1-4; 10 bases map to TRBD1. The trim removed 5 bases at V and 7 bases at J, leaving 4 bases unmatched. Germline-derived CDR1 and CDR2 are SNHLY and FYNNEI. This CDR3 has 14 residues. CDR3 in DNA: TGTGCCAGCAGTTCGACAGGGGGCGTTGAAAAACTGTTTTTT. Amino acid sequence: CASSSTGGVEKLFF. The full variable domain, with the rest looked up from reference TRBV2 and TRBJ1-4, is EPEVTQTPSHQVTQMGQEVILRCVPISNHLYFYWYRQILGQKVEFLVSFYNNEISEKSEIFDDQFSVERPDGSNFTLKIRSTKLEDSAMYFCASSSTGGVEKLFFGSGTQLSVL.

The chain has TRBV19 and TRBJ1-3; D is unresolved. The CDR3 spans 14 residues. With 4 bases removed from V and 0 bases from J, the gap between germline ends came to 7 bases. Germline V gene lookup returns CDR1 LNHDA and CDR2 SQIVND (reference sequence). The CDR3 loop reads CASSKQISGNTIYF. The CDR3 DNA reads as TGTGCCAGTAGTAAACAGATCTCTGGAAACACCATATATTTT.

The V gene is TRBV15, the J gene TRBJ2-3; TRBD2 agrees at 9 bases. CDR1 is LNHNV and CDR2 is YYDKDF in the germline V gene (reference sequence). J gave up 7 bases and V 1 base, and 3 bases lay outside the gene matches. The CDR3 length is 14 residues. The DNA of the CDR3 is TGTGCCACCAGCAGAGCAGGACTAGCGAATACGCAGTATTTT. Protein sequence: CATSRAGLANTQYF. Full variable domain (missing parts from reference TRBV15 and TRBJ2-3): DAMVIQNPRYQVTQFGKPVTLSCSQTLNHNVMYWYQQKSSQAPKLLFHYYDKDFNNEADTPDNFQSRRPNTSFCFLDIRSPGLGDTAMYLCATSRAGLANTQYFGPGTRLTVL.

This clone was picked up a small number of times. CDR3 coding DNA: TGTGCCAGCAGCGCTAGCGGAGCCCGGAGTGAGCAGTTCTTC. Amino acid sequence: CASSASGARSEQFF. The rearrangement uses TRBV11-1 and TRBJ2-1, with 7 bases fitting TRBD2. CDR1 is SGHAT, CDR2 FQDESV, per germline (reference sequence). V gave up 5 bases and J gave up 9 bases; unmatched junction bases: 10. CDR3 length: 14 amino acids.

The chain carries TRBV9 and TRBJ2-3; D gene unclear. Between the trimmed V and J ends, which lost 4 bases and 5 bases, there was a span of 8 bases. The CDR3 is made up of 12 amino acids. Germline CDR1 and CDR2: SGDLS and YYNGEE. This CDR3 is CASSSRGDTQYF. As DNA, the CDR3 is TGTGCCAGCAGCTCAAGAGGAGATACGCAGTATTTT. The full variable domain, rest sourced from reference TRBV9 and TRBJ2-3, is DSGVTQTPKHLITATGQRVTLRCSPRSGDLSVYWYQQSLDQGLQFLIQYYNGEERAKGNILERFSAQQFPDLHSELNLSSLELGDSALYFCASSSRGDTQYFGPGTRLTVL.

The rearrangement links TRBV10-2 to TRBJ1-5; 9 nucleotides line up with TRBD1. This CDR3 has 15 residues. CDR1 and CDR2 (germline): WSHSY, SAAADI. Losses at the gene ends were 3 bases for V and 7 bases for J; bases not matched to a gene: 7. Written as DNA, the CDR3 is TGCGCCAGCAGTGAACAAACAGGGGGCGGGCAGCCCCAGCATTTT. Translation: CASSEQTGGGQPQHF.

The gene calls are TRBV30 and TRBJ2-1, with 7 bases identical to TRBD2. V was clipped by 0 bases and J by 3 bases; unmatched bases: 8. CDR3 length: 16 residues. Germline V lookup: CDR1 GTSNPN, CDR2 SVGIG (reference sequence). The CDR3: CAWSVGASGGYNEQFF. CDR3 in DNA: TGTGCCTGGAGTGTAGGCGCTAGCGGAGGCTACAATGAGCAGTTCTTC.

The chain combines TRBV28 with TRBJ1-1, with TRBD1 identical over 9 bases. Germline-derived CDR1 and CDR2 are MDHEN and SYDVKM. V gave up 6 bases and J gave up 1 base; unmatched junction bases: 12. The CDR3 loop spans 17 amino acids. The CDR3 loop reads CASRPSGTGFRNTEAFF. Written as DNA, the CDR3 is TGTGCCAGCAGACCCTCCGGGACAGGGTTTAGGAACACTGAAGCTTTCTTT. The full variable domain, in which reference TRBV28 and TRBJ1-1 provide the parts outside the CDR3, is DVKVTQSSRYLVKRTGEKVFLECVQDMDHENMFWYRQDPGLGLRLIYFSYDVKMKEKGDIPEGYSVSREKKERFSLILESASTNQTSMYLCASRPSGTGFRNTEAFFGQGTRLTVV.

The chain combines TRBV27 with TRBJ1-2; 9 bases are a match to TRBD1. The CDR3 loop spans 14 amino acids. Per germline, CDR1 MNHEY and CDR2 SMNVEV (reference sequence). J was trimmed by 3 bases and V by 6 bases; bases with no gene match: 5. The CDR3: CASSPRQGDYGYTF. In nucleotides, the CDR3 is TGTGCCAGCAGCCCGAGACAGGGGGACTATGGCTACACCTTC.

This chain uses TRBV29-1 with TRBJ1-6; D gene uncertain. The germline V gene has CDR1 SQVTM and CDR2 ANQGSEA. The CDR3 runs 13 residues. The ends were cut back, 7 bases at V and 5 bases at J, with 12 bases in the middle. Here the CDR3 DNA reads TGCAGCGCCCGTTTGAGCGATAATTCACCCCTCCACTTT. It yields the protein CSARLSDNSPLHF.

CDR3 sequence: CASEESRETQYF. CDR3 DNA: TGTGCCAGCGAAGAGAGCCGAGAGACCCAGTACTTC. This chain joins TRBV3-1 (or the pseudogene TRBV3-2) and TRBJ2-5, with D hard to call. CDR3 length: 12 amino acids. CDR1 is LGHDT and CDR2 is YNNKEL in the germline V gene (reference sequence). Trimming removed 8 bases at V and 4 bases at J, with 11 bases between.